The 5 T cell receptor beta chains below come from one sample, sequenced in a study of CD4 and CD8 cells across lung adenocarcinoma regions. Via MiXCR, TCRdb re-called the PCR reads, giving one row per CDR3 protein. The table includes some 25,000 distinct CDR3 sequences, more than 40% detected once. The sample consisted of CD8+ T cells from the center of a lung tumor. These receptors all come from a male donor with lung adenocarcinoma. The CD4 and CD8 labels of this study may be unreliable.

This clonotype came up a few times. The CDR3 bases are TGTGCCAGCAGTTACCCTAGGGGTGAGCAGTACTTC. Translated: CASSYPRGEQYF. The chain joins TRBV6-2 or TRBV6-3 to TRBJ2-7; the D gene is possibly TRBD1 (5 bases). The V and J ends lost 2 bases and 7 bases respectively, with 9 bases between them. This CDR3 has 12 residues. In germline, CDR1 is MNHEY, CDR2 SVGEGT.

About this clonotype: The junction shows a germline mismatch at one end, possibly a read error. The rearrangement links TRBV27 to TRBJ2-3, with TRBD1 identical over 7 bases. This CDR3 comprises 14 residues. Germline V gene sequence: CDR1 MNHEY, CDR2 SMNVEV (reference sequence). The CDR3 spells CGSTGLGGKNIQYF. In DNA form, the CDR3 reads TGTGGCAGCACGGGGCTAGGGGGCAAAAATATTCAGTATTTT.

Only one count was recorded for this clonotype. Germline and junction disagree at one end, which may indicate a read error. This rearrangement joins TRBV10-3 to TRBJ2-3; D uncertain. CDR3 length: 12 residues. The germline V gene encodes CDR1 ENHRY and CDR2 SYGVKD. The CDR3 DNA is TGTGCCAACGGTGTGAGCACCGATACGCAGTTTTTT. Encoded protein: CANGVSTDTQFF.

The DNA for the CDR3 is TGCGCCAGCAGTGAGACCAGGGGTGCGGGCACAGATACGCAGTATTTT. Its protein product is CASSETRGAGTDTQYF. The chain uses TRBV10-1 and TRBJ2-3; perhaps TRBD1 as D (6 bases). Trimming stripped 2 bases from V and 1 base from J, with 13 bases between. The CDR3 is 16 residues long. Germline CDR1 reads WNHNN; CDR2 reads SYGVQD (reference sequence).

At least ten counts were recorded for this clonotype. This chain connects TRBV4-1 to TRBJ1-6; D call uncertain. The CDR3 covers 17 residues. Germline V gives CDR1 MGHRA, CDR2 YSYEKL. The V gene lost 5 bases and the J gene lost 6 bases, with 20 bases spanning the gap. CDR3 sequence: CASSSLTDSRANSPLHF. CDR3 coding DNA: TGCGCCAGCAGCTCGCTGACTGATTCAAGGGCTAATTCACCCCTCCACTTT.